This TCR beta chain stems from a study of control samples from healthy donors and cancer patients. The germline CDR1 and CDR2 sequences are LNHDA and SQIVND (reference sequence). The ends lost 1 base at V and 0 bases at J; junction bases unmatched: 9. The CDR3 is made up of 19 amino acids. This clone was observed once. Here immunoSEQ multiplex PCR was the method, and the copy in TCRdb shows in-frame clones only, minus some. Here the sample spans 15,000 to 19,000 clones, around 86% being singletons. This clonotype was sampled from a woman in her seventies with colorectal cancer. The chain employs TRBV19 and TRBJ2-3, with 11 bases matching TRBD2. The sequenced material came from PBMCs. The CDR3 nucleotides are TGTGCCAGTAGTATAGGTGGTACTAGCGGGGGCCGTAGCACAGATACGCAGTATTTT. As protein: CASSIGGTSGGRSTDTQYF.